This TCR beta chain appears in the sequencing data of a study of cytomegalovirus exposure and HLA in healthy donors. With 60 Vbeta and 13 Jbeta primers, the PCR was carried out. Sequenced by immunoSEQ multiplex PCR; TCRdb stores in-frame clones only, minus some. The data hold roughly 150,000 clones, with 55% to 70% observed a single time. CDR1 is SGHDN and CDR2 is FVKESK in the germline V gene. The CDR3 has 15 amino acids. The junction had 6 bases not matched to a gene; V was cut back by 4 bases and J by 6 bases. This sequence originates from a woman under 40 in good health and CMV-seropositive. The chain has TRBV14 and TRBJ2-3, with 11 positions matching TRBD2. The sequencing sample was made of PBMCs. CDR3 sequence (DNA): TGTGCCAGCAGCCCGCGACTAGCGGGGTGGGATACGCAGTATTTT. This encodes CASSPRLAGWDTQYF.